A selection of T cell receptor beta chains follows, all from one sample in a study of OX40 agonist ivuxolimab in advanced cancers. Assay used: immunoSEQ multiplex PCR; TCRdb lists only in-frame clones, some missing. The repertoire includes some 90,000 clones, roughly 90% of them detected once, and 1.1% sits in the top ten. The specimen was CD4+ or CD8+ T cells sorted from blood, collected in a trial of the OX40 agonist ivuxolimab. These receptors came from an adult with an advanced solid tumor such as melanoma, head and neck, liver or kidney cancer. Both conserved end residues are part of each CDR3. D genes are given only for firm matches. Some rows mark clone size as missing; the rest say once, few, many or name a class of expanded clone.

NA	17	TRBV30	TRBJ1-5	NA	CAWSVRRRSGSNQPQHF	TGTGCCTGGAGTGTACGGCGTCGGTCGGGCAGCAATCAGCCCCAGCATTTT
NA	15	TRBV5-1	TRBJ2-7	NA	CASSLVAQSSYEQYF	TGCGCCAGCAGCTTGGTCGCGCAAAGCTCCTACGAGCAGTACTTC
NA	15	TRBV11-3	TRBJ2-7	NA	CASSLTQGLTYEQYF	TGTGCCAGCAGCTTAACCCAGGGATTAACCTACGAGCAGTACTTC
once	16	TRBV5-1	TRBJ2-1	TRBD2	CASSAPSGSSYNEQFF	TGCGCCAGCAGCGCCCCTAGCGGTAGCTCCTACAATGAGCAGTTCTTC
NA	13	TRBV5-1	TRBJ2-1	NA	CASSLGFADEQFF	TGCGCCAGCAGCTTAGGTTTTGCCGATGAGCAGTTCTTC
NA	15	TRBV5-1	TRBJ2-7	TRBD1	CASSTGTGGSYEQYF	TGCGCCAGCAGCACCGGGACAGGGGGCTCCTACGAGCAGTACTTC
NA	17	TRBV28	TRBJ1-4	NA	CASSLPRGSATNEKLFF	TGTGCCAGCAGTTTGCCTAGAGGGTCTGCAACTAATGAAAAACTGTTTTTT
NA	14	TRBV19	TRBJ2-7	TRBD2	CASSIGGRIYEQYF	TGTGCCAGTAGTATCGGCGGGAGAATCTACGAGCAGTACTTC
NA	14	TRBV7-2	TRBJ2-7	NA	CASSFRGGPNEQYF	TGTGCCAGCAGCTTCCGTGGAGGGCCAAACGAGCAGTACTTC
NA	12	TRBV5-1	TRBJ1-2	NA	CASSLAGDGYTF	TGCGCCAGCAGCTTGGCCGGGGATGGCTACACCTTC
NA	15	TRBV4-1	TRBJ1-1	TRBD1	CASSRQGAGNTEAFF	TGCGCCAGCAGCCGACAGGGCGCGGGGAACACTGAAGCTTTCTTT
few	14	TRBV7-2	TRBJ2-1	NA	CASSSMRTNNEQFF	TGTGCCAGCAGCTCCATGAGGACCAACAATGAGCAGTTCTTC
NA	15	TRBV30	TRBJ1-5	NA	CAWSVRGLLNQPQHF	TGTGCCTGGAGTGTAAGGGGACTACTCAATCAGCCCCAGCATTTT
NA	12	TRBV11-1	TRBJ2-7	TRBD2	CASSGLAIEQYF	TGTGCCAGTTCGGGACTAGCGATCGAGCAGTACTTC
NA	18	TRBV5-1	TRBJ2-5	NA	CASSPLSGWRTGQETQYF	TGCGCCAGCAGCCCCCTATCCGGGTGGCGGACGGGGCAAGAGACCCAGTACTTC
NA	14	TRBV18	TRBJ2-7	NA	CASSQSNTNYEQYF	TGTGCCAGCTCACAGAGTAACACGAACTACGAGCAGTACTTC
NA	16	TRBV5-1	TRBJ2-3	NA	CASSLVVTAVQDTQYF	TGCGCCAGCAGCTTGGTAGTCACGGCGGTTCAAGATACGCAGTATTTT
NA	13	TRBV2	TRBJ2-5	TRBD2	CASSEVGLAGKYF	TGTGCCAGCAGTGAAGTTGGACTAGCGGGAAAGTACTTC
medium-sized	13	TRBV29-1	TRBJ2-7	TRBD1	CSVEGQGGYEQYF	TGCAGCGTTGAAGGACAGGGGGGCTACGAGCAGTACTTC
NA	15	TRBV15	TRBJ2-5	NA	CATSNGQGVVETQYF	TGTGCCACCAGCAACGGGCAGGGAGTAGTGGAGACCCAGTACTTC
NA	14	TRBV6-4	TRBJ2-1	TRBD2	CASSGSGIGNEQFF	TGTGCCAGCAGTGGGAGCGGGATAGGCAATGAGCAGTTCTTC
NA	14	TRBV7-9	TRBJ2-6	NA	CASSLGSGANVLTF	TGTGCCAGCAGCTTAGGGAGTGGGGCCAACGTCCTGACTTTC
few	20	TRBV5-1	TRBJ2-6	TRBD1	CASSPKGWTGPFSGANVLTF	TGCGCCAGCAGCCCGAAGGGCTGGACAGGGCCTTTCTCTGGGGCCAACGTCCTGACTTTC
NA	14	TRBV13	TRBJ1-2	TRBD1	CASSLQGGVYGYTF	TGTGCCAGCAGCTTACAGGGGGGAGTCTATGGCTACACCTTC
NA	14	TRBV7-9	TRBJ1-4	TRBD1	CASSSTGEGEKLFF	TGTGCCAGCAGCTCGACAGGGGAGGGGGAAAAACTGTTTTTT
NA	14	TRBV6-6	TRBJ1-5	NA	CASRQGLFNQPQHF	TGTGCCAGCAGGCAGGGGTTATTCAATCAGCCCCAGCATTTT
NA	15	TRBV18	TRBJ2-5	TRBD2	CASSPGEGPQETQYF	TGTGCCAGCTCACCCGGGGAGGGGCCTCAAGAGACCCAGTACTTC
NA	13	TRBV6-6	TRBJ1-4	NA	CASSWDTDEKLFF	TGTGCCAGCAGTTGGGACACGGATGAAAAACTGTTTTTT
NA	15	TRBV1	TRBJ1-5	NA	CTSSPPNRSNQPQHF	TGCACCAGCAGCCCACCTAACAGGAGCAATCAGCCCCAGCATTTT
NA	14	TRBV10-3	TRBJ2-2	NA	CAISDSLDTGELFF	TGTGCCATCAGTGACTCCCTTGACACCGGGGAGCTGTTTTTT
NA	14	TRBV6-1	TRBJ2-5	NA	CASQKRGVEETQYF	TGTGCCAGCCAGAAAAGGGGAGTAGAGGAGACCCAGTACTTC
NA	18	TRBV6-1	TRBJ1-3	NA	CASSEVLRTSVGGNTIYF	TGTGCCAGCAGTGAAGTCTTGCGAACCTCGGTGGGTGGAAACACCATATATTTT
NA	14	TRBV2	TRBJ1-3	TRBD1	CASGGQGVRNTIYF	TGTGCCAGCGGGGGACAGGGGGTGAGGAACACCATATATTTT
NA	16	TRBV21-1	TRBJ2-3	NA	CASSKTSGTSTDTQYF	TGTGCCAGCAGCAAGACTAGCGGGACTAGCACAGATACGCAGTATTTT
NA	15	TRBV19	TRBJ1-3	TRBD1	CASSADRGKGNTIYF	TGTGCCAGTAGTGCCGACAGGGGGAAAGGAAACACCATATATTTT
NA	14	TRBV19	TRBJ2-2	NA	CASSVSGNTGELFF	TGTGCCAGTTCAGTTAGCGGGAACACCGGGGAGCTGTTTTTT
NA	14	TRBV11-2	TRBJ2-7	NA	CASSLEVVNHEQYF	TGTGCCAGCAGCTTAGAGGTAGTGAACCACGAGCAGTACTTC
NA	14	TRBV7-3	TRBJ2-3	TRBD1	CASSPGQGTDTQYF	TGTGCCAGCAGCCCTGGACAGGGCACAGATACGCAGTATTTT
NA	12	TRBV7-9	TRBJ1-3	NA	CASSGSGNTIYF	TGTGCCAGCAGTGGGTCTGGAAACACCATATATTTT
once	15	TRBV5-1	TRBJ2-7	NA	CASSLEDASPYEQYF	TGCGCCAGCAGCTTGGAGGACGCATCACCCTACGAGCAGTACTTC
NA	15	TRBV11-3	TRBJ2-5	NA	CASSLGQGEGETQYF	TGTGCCAGCAGCTTAGGGCAGGGTGAGGGGGAGACCCAGTACTTC
few	13	TRBV19	TRBJ1-1	NA	CASSNTGSTEAFF	TGTGCCAGTAGTAACACAGGGAGCACTGAAGCTTTCTTT